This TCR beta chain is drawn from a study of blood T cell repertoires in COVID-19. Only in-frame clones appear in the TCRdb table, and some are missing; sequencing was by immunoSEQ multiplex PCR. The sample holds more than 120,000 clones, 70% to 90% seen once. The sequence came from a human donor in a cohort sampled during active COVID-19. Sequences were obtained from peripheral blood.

CDR3 residues: CASSVGTGGGLGYTF. CDR3 DNA: TGTGCCAGCAGCGTAGGGACAGGGGGCGGTTTAGGCTACACCTTC. V gene TRBV9 combines with J gene TRBJ1-2; 11 positions match TRBD1. There are 15 residues in the CDR3. Trimming cost V 0 bases and J 8 bases; bases outside gene matches: 6. CDR1 is SGDLS and CDR2 is YYNGEE in the germline V gene.